These T cell receptor beta chains were read from a single sample in a study of blood T cell repertoires in COVID-19. Assay used: immunoSEQ multiplex PCR; TCRdb lists only in-frame clones, some missing. The table includes tens of thousands of clones, approximately 82% detected once. The sample consisted of peripheral blood. The origin of the receptors is a man older than 75 with acute or convalescent COVID-19. Each CDR3 is given with its conserved first and last residue. The D gene is left open where the match is weak.

J gene: TRBJ2-1; V gene: TRBV5-1; D gene: -; CDR3 protein: CASSSGTLPYNEQFF
J gene: TRBJ2-1; V gene: TRBV11-3; D gene: -; CDR3 protein: CASSEPVSKGNEQFF
J gene: TRBJ2-2; V gene: TRBV7-3; D gene: TRBD2; CDR3 protein: CASSLDGRGDGELFF
J gene: TRBJ1-1; V gene: TRBV6-5; D gene: TRBD1; CDR3 protein: CASIRQGRGTEAFF
J gene: TRBJ1-5; V gene: TRBV19; D gene: -; CDR3 protein: CASSISRGTSNQPQHF
J gene: TRBJ1-2; V gene: TRBV5-1; D gene: TRBD1; CDR3 protein: CASSWGQGLGGYTF
J gene: TRBJ2-7; V gene: TRBV7-6; D gene: TRBD1; CDR3 protein: CASSSDRDSAYEQYF
J gene: TRBJ1-1; V gene: TRBV10-3; D gene: -; CDR3 protein: CAISGGNTEAFF
J gene: TRBJ2-2; V gene: TRBV10-2; D gene: TRBD1; CDR3 protein: CASSLQGAGTGELFF
J gene: TRBJ1-2; V gene: TRBV28; D gene: -; CDR3 protein: CASNRQRSSGGYTF
J gene: TRBJ1-1; V gene: TRBV7-8; D gene: -; CDR3 protein: CASSPIGGGRSVLNTEAFF
J gene: TRBJ2-3; V gene: TRBV5-1; D gene: TRBD2; CDR3 protein: CASSSGLARVTDTQYF
J gene: TRBJ2-3; V gene: TRBV5-4; D gene: -; CDR3 protein: CASSLKDRADTQYF
J gene: TRBJ2-1; V gene: TRBV3-1/TRBV3-2; D gene: TRBD2; CDR3 protein: CASSQDISGRRNEQFF
J gene: TRBJ2-7; V gene: TRBV6-6; D gene: -; CDR3 protein: CASSYSQGYEQYF
J gene: TRBJ1-1; V gene: TRBV29-1; D gene: -; CDR3 protein: CSVDGGSEAFF
J gene: TRBJ1-1; V gene: TRBV4-2; D gene: -; CDR3 protein: CASSQDWGGGKNTEAFF
J gene: TRBJ2-1; V gene: TRBV14; D gene: TRBD2; CDR3 protein: CASSGGLAGYNEQFF
J gene: TRBJ2-7; V gene: TRBV2; D gene: -; CDR3 protein: CASSAAGIENNSYEQYF
J gene: TRBJ1-2; V gene: TRBV10-1; D gene: -; CDR3 protein: CASSEQTSYGYTF
J gene: TRBJ2-5; V gene: TRBV5-1; D gene: -; CDR3 protein: CASSQRGGQETQYF
J gene: TRBJ1-3; V gene: TRBV11-3; D gene: TRBD1; CDR3 protein: CASSWDRASGNTIYF
J gene: TRBJ1-5; V gene: TRBV28; D gene: -; CDR3 protein: CAITRGGGQPQHF